Given below is one T cell receptor beta chain in context. The authors' processing: Estimation of nucleated cell counts relied on the amplification of reference gene primers. Sequencing was performed with immunoSEQ multiplex PCR; in TCRdb, only in-frame clones are kept and a portion is missing. V and J calls and clone size follow that table, whereas D and trimming were derived from the DNA. The sample yields some 140,000 clones, around three quarters seen once. With V trimmed by 6 bases and J by 6 bases, 13 bases remained unmatched. Germline V gene lookup returns CDR1 SGDLS and CDR2 YYNGEE. This CDR3 is built from 15 residues. These data are taken from a study of blood T cell repertoires in COVID-19. Overall study context: There were acute and convalescent COVID-19 samples, and they came from the United States, Italy and Spain.

The genes are TRBV9 and TRBJ1-1; 8 bases are a match to TRBD1. The source is a man aged 60 to 75 with acute or convalescent COVID-19. Material for sequencing was peripheral blood. CDR3 protein: CASTPWGAGGSEAFF. The CDR3 DNA reads as TGTGCCAGCACCCCCTGGGGGGCAGGGGGCTCTGAAGCTTTCTTT.